These 31 T cell receptor beta chains share one sample of origin, sequenced in a study of cytomegalovirus exposure and HLA in healthy donors. It was with 60 Vbeta and 13 Jbeta primers that the PCR ran. Assay: immunoSEQ multiplex PCR; the TCRdb copy retains only in-frame clones and omits some. The sample comprises about 80,000 clones, 60% to 80% of which are singletons, and 7.2% rests with the top ten. The sequenced sample consisted of PBMCs. The receptors here all came from a woman aged 40 to 50 in good health and CMV-seronegative.

This clone appeared a few times. CDR3: CASSLSTAGGQETQYF. As DNA, the CDR3 is TGTGCCAGCAGCTTGTCCACGGCGGGGGGCCAAGAGACCCAGTACTTC. The chain links TRBV11-2 to TRBJ2-5; 8 bases are shared with TRBD2. CDR1 SGHAT and CDR2 FQNNGV come from the germline V gene. This CDR3 spans 16 amino acids. Germline trimming cut 3 bases from V and 1 base from J; bases unmatched to any gene: 7.

The V gene is TRBV6-1, the J gene TRBJ1-2; no reliable D call. Germline V CDR1 and CDR2: MNHNS, SASEGT. This CDR3 has 14 residues. V was cut by 11 bases and J by 2 bases, with 18 bases left in between. The CDR3 bases are TGTGCCGAAGGAGGGATGAGAAACAACTATGGCTACACCTTC. Translating gives CAEGGMRNNYGYTF.

The sample holds one count of this clone. V usage is TRBV10-3 and J usage is TRBJ2-2; perhaps TRBD2 as D (5 bases). V dropped 0 bases and J dropped 1 base, with 9 bases sitting between them. The CDR3 covers 16 residues. Germline V gives CDR1 ENHRY, CDR2 SYGVKD. In DNA form, the CDR3 reads TGTGCCATCAGTGAGTCAGCTGCGGGGAACACCGGGGAGCTGTTTTTT. Translating it yields CAISESAAGNTGELFF.

This sequence joins TRBV19 and TRBJ2-1; tentatively, D is TRBD2 (6 bases). CDR3 length equals 14 residues. Germline assignment: CDR1 LNHDA and CDR2 SQIVND (reference sequence). V lost 5 bases to trimming and J lost 7 bases, with 15 bases between them. The CDR3 DNA reads as TGTGCCAGTAGTTTCGGGACTGGGGTGAATGAGCAGTTCTTC. Its protein product is CASSFGTGVNEQFF.

The V call is TRBV5-1, the J call TRBJ2-7, with a possible D match to TRBD2 (5 bases). The CDR3 length is 16 residues. Trimming cost V 0 bases and J 2 bases, with 15 bases left between them. CDR1 is SGHRS and CDR2 is YFSETQ in the germline V gene. CDR3 residues: CASSLAGRGSPYEQYF. The CDR3 nucleotides are TGCGCCAGCAGCTTGGCGGGTAGAGGGAGTCCCTACGAGCAGTACTTC.

This clone was seen a single time. This sequence joins TRBV15 and TRBJ2-1; 13 bases map to TRBD2. Per the germline V gene, CDR1 is LNHNV and CDR2 is YYDKDF (reference sequence). Losses at the gene ends were 0 bases for V and 10 bases for J; bases not matched to a gene: 9. The CDR3 has 17 residues. The CDR3 is CATSREGRGLAGQEQFF. In DNA form, the CDR3 reads TGTGCCACCAGCAGAGAGGGGAGGGGACTAGCGGGGCAAGAGCAGTTCTTC.

This chain uses TRBV6-5 with TRBJ1-5, with 7 bases identical to TRBD1. The CDR3 spans 15 residues. The germline CDR1 and CDR2 sequences are MNHEY and SVGAGI. J lost 2 bases, V lost 3 bases, and 4 bases had no gene match. CDR3 loop: CASSYLGGGNQPQHF. CDR3 bases: TGTGCCAGCAGTTATCTAGGGGGCGGCAATCAGCCCCAGCATTTT.

The chain is built from TRBV2 and TRBJ2-1, with TRBD2 matching 11 bases. The CDR3 covers 14 residues. Germline V gene lookup returns CDR1 SNHLY and CDR2 FYNNEI. V trimming: 10 bases; J trimming: 8 bases; junction bases outside the gene matches: 10. The CDR3 protein is CATTLAGGTDEQFF. CDR3 bases: TGTGCCACGACTCTAGCGGGAGGAACGGATGAGCAGTTCTTC. The whole variable domain, filled in from reference TRBV2 and TRBJ2-1, reads EPEVTQTPSHQVTQMGQEVILRCVPISNHLYFYWYRQILGQKVEFLVSFYNNEISEKSEIFDDQFSVERPDGSNFTLKIRSTKLEDSAMYFCATTLAGGTDEQFFGPGTRLTVL.

This rearrangement joins TRBV4-1 to TRBJ2-3; D is possibly TRBD1 (6 bases). Trimming took 0 bases from V and 6 from J, leaving 13 bases between them. This CDR3 spans 15 amino acids. The germline CDR1 and CDR2 sequences are MGHRA and YSYEKL. The DNA for the CDR3 is TGCGCCAGCAGCCAAGACAGGGGCGTATCGGATACGCAGTATTTT. Its protein product is CASSQDRGVSDTQYF.

This clone appeared a few times. The chain couples TRBV20-1 to TRBJ2-7; D is possibly TRBD2 (5 bases). The CDR3 has 11 amino acids. Trimming took 5 bases from V and 6 from J, leaving 11 bases between them. The germline V gene has CDR1 DFQATT and CDR2 SNEGSKA (reference sequence). As DNA, the CDR3 is TGCAGTGCTGCCACAGAGGGCGAGCAGTACTTC. This encodes CSAATEGEQYF.

The CDR3 is CASSQALRLAGGPTNTGELFF. CDR3 in DNA: TGCGCCAGCAGCCAAGCACTAAGACTAGCGGGAGGACCTACGAACACCGGGGAGCTGTTTTTT. V gene TRBV4-1 combines with J gene TRBJ2-2; TRBD2 matches at 13 bases. Trimming at V came to 1 base and at J to 0 bases, leaving 11 bases not matched to a gene. Germline CDR1 MGHRA, CDR2 YSYEKL. CDR3 length: 21 residues.

The chain links TRBV5-1 to TRBJ1-1; 7 bases agree with TRBD1. Germline-derived CDR1 and CDR2 are SGHRS and YFSETQ. The CDR3 length is 15 residues. V lost 2 bases and J lost 6; bases outside the gene matches: 10. The CDR3 is CASSLQNLGTAEAFF. CDR3 sequence (DNA): TGCGCCAGCAGCTTACAGAACCTAGGGACAGCTGAAGCTTTCTTT.

This rearrangement joins TRBV7-3 to TRBJ2-5, with D tentatively TRBD1 (5 bases). CDR1 and CDR2 from the germline V gene are SGHTA and FQGTGA. Trimming shortened V by 5 bases and J by 4 bases, and 8 bases separated the two germline ends. This CDR3 is 12 amino acids long. CDR3 nucleotides: TGTGCCAGCAGCCCTAGGGGAGAGACCCAGTACTTC. Amino acids: CASSPRGETQYF.

This chain connects TRBV9 to TRBJ2-5, with a weak D call TRBD1 (5 bases). Trimming removed 0 bases at V and 7 bases at J, with 10 bases between. This CDR3 contains 13 residues. The V gene's germline CDR1 is SGDLS and CDR2 YYNGEE. The CDR3 region is CASSVEGRGTQYF. The CDR3 DNA is TGTGCCAGCAGCGTAGAAGGAAGGGGGACCCAGTACTTC.

V gene TRBV5-1 combines with J gene TRBJ1-1; D might be TRBD1 (5 bases). This CDR3 is 15 amino acids long. CDR1 is SGHRS and CDR2 is YFSETQ in the germline V gene. V was pared by 3 bases and J by 0 bases, with 12 bases between. CDR3: CASSYPDRLNTEAFF. The CDR3 region has the DNA TGCGCCAGCAGCTACCCTGACAGATTGAACACTGAAGCTTTCTTT. Looking up the rest from reference TRBV5-1 and TRBJ1-1 gives the full variable domain: KAGVTQTPRYLIKTRGQQVTLSCSPISGHRSVSWYQQTPGQGLQFLFEYFSETQRNKGNFPGRFSGRQFSNSRSEMNVSTLELGDSALYLCASSYPDRLNTEAFFGQGTRLTVV.

In this sample, this clone turned up a few times. The rearrangement uses TRBV5-5 and TRBJ1-2; weak D call: TRBD1 (5 bases). Germline CDR1 and CDR2: SGHKS and YYEKEE (reference sequence). The CDR3 runs to 15 residues. Trimming removed 2 bases at V and 6 bases at J, with 17 bases between. CDR3 DNA: TGTGCCAGCAGCTTTTCCCCAGGGTTGGGTGATGGCTACACCTTC. Protein sequence: CASSFSPGLGDGYTF.

This clone was detected a few times. This chain links TRBV2 with TRBJ1-2; a weak D match, TRBD1 (6 bases). Germline V gene data show CDR1 as SNHLY and CDR2 as FYNNEI. Deletions cut 2 bases from V and 8 bases from J, with 12 bases between. The CDR3 is made up of 13 amino acids. CDR3 region: CASSEQGKYGYTF. CDR3 coding DNA: TGTGCCAGCAGTGAACAGGGGAAGTACGGCTACACCTTC.

For the CDR3, the DNA is TGTGCCAGCAGAACGGGACTAGCGGACACCGGGGAGCTGTTTTTT. Translated: CASRTGLADTGELFF. The genes are TRBV6-6 and TRBJ2-2, with TRBD2 identical over 11 bases. CDR3 length equals 15 residues. Trimming removed 6 bases from V and 3 bases from J; junction bases left unmatched: 3. Germline V gene lookup returns CDR1 MNHNY and CDR2 SVGAGI (reference sequence).

This chain uses TRBV25-1 with TRBJ2-2, with TRBD1 matching 7 bases. The CDR3 length is 15 residues. Per germline, CDR1 MGHDK and CDR2 SYGVNS. The trim removed 6 bases at V and 2 bases at J, leaving 6 bases unmatched. The CDR3 loop reads CASSVQGSNTGELFF. CDR3 bases: TGTGCCAGCAGCGTACAGGGGTCTAACACCGGGGAGCTGTTTTTT.

The rearrangement uses TRBV11-2 and TRBJ1-3, with TRBD1 identical over 7 bases. The CDR3 loop spans 15 amino acids. Germline values: CDR1 SGHAT, CDR2 FQNNGV. J gave up 4 bases and V 7 bases, and 10 bases lay outside the gene matches. The CDR3 spells CASTTTGWYGNTIYF. The CDR3 coding sequence is TGTGCCAGCACCACGACAGGGTGGTACGGAAACACCATATATTTT.

This clone appeared a few times. V gene TRBV30 combines with J gene TRBJ2-1; 11 nucleotides agree with TRBD1. CDR3 length: 15 residues. The germline CDR1 and CDR2 sequences are GTSNPN and SVGIG (reference sequence). With 4 bases clipped from V and 5 bases from J, the junction kept 7 bases outside the gene matches. The CDR3 nucleotides read TGTGCCTGGAACAACCGGGACAGGGGGAACAATGAGCAGTTCTTC. Translated, it gives CAWNNRDRGNNEQFF.

V gene TRBV6-5 combines with J gene TRBJ1-2; D is perhaps TRBD1 (6 bases). The CDR3 has 15 amino acids. V lost 2 bases and J lost 4, with 14 bases in between. Germline CDR1 reads MNHEY; CDR2 reads SVGAGI. CDR3 DNA: TGTGCCAGCAGTTACCGGGGGGGCGCGGGCTATGGCTACACCTTC. It is translated as CASSYRGGAGYGYTF.

This clone was detected only once. The chain is built from TRBV5-1 and TRBJ2-2, with 11 bases that match TRBD1. Germline CDR1 reads SGHRS; CDR2 reads YFSETQ. After removal of 0 bases from V and 5 bases from J, the junction contained 3 bases not matched to a gene. The CDR3 has 16 residues. The CDR3 spells CASSLGTGGYTGELFF. CDR3 DNA sequence: TGCGCCAGCAGCTTGGGGACAGGGGGCTATACCGGGGAGCTGTTTTTT.

The gene calls are TRBV5-1 and TRBJ2-1; 8 positions agree with TRBD2. The J segment lost 8 bases and the V segment lost 0 bases, leaving 1 base of the junction unmatched. Germline values: CDR1 SGHRS, CDR2 YFSETQ. The CDR3 loop spans 13 amino acids. The CDR3, as DNA: TGCGCCAGCAGCTTGGGTAGCGGGGATGAGCAGTTCTTC. Translation gives CASSLGSGDEQFF.

The chain uses TRBV7-5 and TRBJ2-2; TRBD1, the table's D call, was not compared with the DNA. TRBV7-5 counts as a pseudogene. This CDR3 region has 15 residues. CDR3 DNA sequence: TGTGTCAGAAGCTACCGGGACAGGGGTCACGGGGAGCTGTTTTTT. This translates into CVRSYRDRGHGELFF.

This clone occurred a few times. The junction shows a germline mismatch at one end, possibly a read error. The rearrangement joins TRBV7-7 to TRBJ1-2; a weak D match, TRBD1 (5 bases). The CDR3 contains 13 residues. Germline V gene lookup returns CDR1 SSHAT and CDR2 FNYEAQ (reference sequence). The CDR3 protein is CASSLTVQGGYTF. The CDR3 DNA reads TGTGCTAGCAGCTTAACGGTCCAGGGTGGCTACACCTTC. Looking up the rest from reference TRBV7-7 and TRBJ1-2 gives the full variable domain: GAGVSQSPRYKVTKRGQDVTLRCDPISSHATLYWYQQALGQGPEFLTYFNYEAQPDKSGLPSDRFSAERPEGSISTLTIQRTEQRDSAMYRCASSLTVQGGYTFGSGTRLTVV.

The chain couples TRBV5-1 to TRBJ1-4; D gene uncertain. CDR3 length equals 13 residues. Trimming took 5 bases from V and 4 from J, leaving 9 bases between them. The V gene's germline CDR1 is SGHRS and CDR2 YFSETQ. As DNA, the CDR3 is TGCGCCAGCAGGTCGGGGAGTAATGAAAAACTGTTTTTT. Its protein is CASRSGSNEKLFF.

The genes are TRBV7-9 and TRBJ1-1; no reliable D call. Germline V CDR1 and CDR2: SEHNR, FQNEAQ (reference sequence). The CDR3 is made up of 15 amino acids. V gave up 2 bases and J gave up 0 bases, with 10 bases separating them. The CDR3 region is CASSLISGLNTEAFF. The CDR3 nucleotides read TGTGCCAGCAGCTTAATCTCCGGGTTGAACACTGAAGCTTTCTTT.

The chain combines TRBV7-2 with TRBJ2-3, with TRBD2 matching over 8 bases. This CDR3 is built from 18 residues. The germline V gene encodes CDR1 SGHTA and CDR2 FQGNSA. With V trimmed by 4 bases and J by 0 bases, 12 bases remained unmatched. The DNA of the CDR3 is TGTGCCAGCAGCTATCTAGCGGGTACTCAAACTAGCACAGATACGCAGTATTTT. This codes for CASSYLAGTQTSTDTQYF. Drawing the rest from reference TRBV7-2 and TRBJ2-3, the complete variable domain is GAGVSQSPSNKVTEKGKDVELRCDPISGHTALYWYRQSLGQGLEFLIYFQGNSAPDKSGLPSDRFSAERTGGSVSTLTIQRTQQEDSAVYLCASSYLAGTQTSTDTQYFGPGTRLTVL.

The V call is TRBV9, the J call TRBJ1-3; no reliable D call. CDR1 SGDLS and CDR2 YYNGEE come from the germline V gene. V dropped 5 bases and J dropped 4 bases, with 7 bases sitting between them. This CDR3 has 12 amino acids. The CDR3 nucleotides are TGTGCCAGCAGTCCACAGGGAAACACCATATATTTT. Protein: CASSPQGNTIYF.

The chain couples TRBV28 to TRBJ2-2; D gene ambiguous. This CDR3 is built from 15 residues. Germline CDR1 MDHEN, CDR2 SYDVKM. The ends were cut back, 5 bases at V and 1 base at J, with 11 bases in the middle. The CDR3 DNA reads TGTGCCAGCAGTGCACTACCATTGAACACCGGGGAGCTGTTTTTT. Translation gives CASSALPLNTGELFF.